Listed below are T cell receptor beta chains from one sample, sequenced in a study of neurological immune-mediated disorders. TCRdb used MiXCR to reprocess the 5' RACE reads, holding one entry per CDR3 protein. The top ten clones hold roughly an eighth of a sample with some 60,000 distinct CDR3 sequences, 9.7% of them seen once. Sequenced: PBMCs. The receptors come from a young man in good health. Both conserved end residues are part of each CDR3. The D gene is left open where the match is weak. Clone size is stated in some rows and not others, as once, few, many or a class when expanded.

d_call	clone_size	v_call	j_call	cdr3_aa	cdr3_nt
TRBD2	many	TRBV24-1	TRBJ2-1	CATSDASGGYEQFF	TGTGCCACCAGTGACGCTAGCGGGGGATATGAGCAGTTCTTC
.	many	TRBV20-1	TRBJ2-7	CSAREPGREQYF	TGCAGTGCTAGAGAGCCAGGGCGGGAGCAGTACTTC
.	few	TRBV28	TRBJ2-1	CASIGGATRHNEQFF	TGTGCCAGCATTGGGGGGGCGACTCGCCACAATGAGCAGTTCTTC
.	few	TRBV6-2/TRBV6-3	TRBJ1-1	CASSLAGVWNTEAFF	TGTGCCAGCAGCCTCGCGGGAGTATGGAACACTGAAGCTTTCTTT
.	few	TRBV27	TRBJ1-6	CASSPETEYNSPLHF	TGTGCCAGCAGTCCAGAGACAGAGTATAATTCACCCCTCCACTTT
TRBD1	many	TRBV24-1	TRBJ2-3	CATSDLTGGRDTQYF	TGTGCCACCAGTGATTTGACAGGGGGGCGAGATACGCAGTATTTT
TRBD1	many	TRBV6-1	TRBJ2-2	CASSLGTDTGELFF	TGTGCCAGCAGTCTTGGGACAGACACCGGGGAGCTGTTTTTT
TRBD2	many	TRBV10-3	TRBJ2-7	CAIKAGGTNYEWQYF	TGTGCCATCAAGGCGGGGGGGACAAACTACGAGTGGCAGTACTTC
.	many	TRBV9	TRBJ1-1	CASSVHPGNTEAFF	TGTGCCAGCAGCGTACACCCGGGGAACACTGAAGCTTTCTTT
TRBD2	many	TRBV20-1	TRBJ2-1	CSAATSGIFSEQFF	TGCAGTGCCGCGACTAGCGGGATTTTCAGTGAGCAGTTCTTC
TRBD2	many	TRBV10-3	TRBJ2-3	CAISGREYADTQYF	TGTGCCATCAGTGGGCGGGAGTACGCAGATACGCAGTATTTT
.	.	TRBV27	TRBJ2-7	CASSLGTPRVEQYF	TGTGCCAGCAGCCTCGGGACTCCAAGGGTCGAGCAGTACTTC
TRBD1	many	TRBV7-3	TRBJ2-7	CASSTRDRYEQYF	TGTGCCAGCAGCACCAGGGACAGGTACGAGCAGTACTTC
TRBD2	many	TRBV20-1	TRBJ2-3	CSASRDYGLDTQYF	TGCAGTGCTAGCCGGGACTATGGTCTGGATACGCAGTATTTT
.	once	TRBV10-2	TRBJ2-2	CSSSGWAGEVPGDLFF	TGTTCCAGCAGTGGATGGGCAGGAGAAGTACCCGGGGATCTGTTTTTT
.	many	TRBV10-3	TRBJ2-5	CAISPTGPISETQYF	TGTGCCATCAGCCCGACAGGCCCGATATCGGAGACCCAGTACTTC
.	many	TRBV11-3	TRBJ2-1	CASSLREWGEQFF	TGTGCCAGCAGCCTCAGGGAATGGGGGGAGCAGTTCTTC
TRBD1	many	TRBV12-3/TRBV12-4	TRBJ2-2	CASSQQGAGGELFF	TGTGCCAGCAGTCAACAGGGGGCCGGCGGGGAGCTGTTTTTT
TRBD2	.	TRBV29-1	TRBJ2-7	CSVEDLLAGGPGEQYF	TGCAGCGTTGAAGATCTCCTAGCGGGAGGGCCCGGGGAGCAGTACTTC
.	many	TRBV12-3/TRBV12-4	TRBJ1-1	CASSFQGNTEAFF	TGTGCCAGCAGTTTTCAGGGGAACACTGAAGCTTTCTTT
.	many	TRBV5-1	TRBJ2-7	CASSLGRADEQYF	TGCGCCAGCAGCTTGGGCAGGGCCGACGAGCAGTACTTC
.	many	TRBV6-5	TRBJ1-1	CASSRRDMDTEAFF	TGTGCCAGCAGTCGCCGGGACATGGACACTGAAGCTTTCTTT
TRBD1	many	TRBV4-2	TRBJ2-7	CASSQGRQGSYEQYF	TGTGCCAGCAGCCAAGGACGACAGGGATCCTACGAGCAGTACTTC
.	many	TRBV6-1	TRBJ2-3	CASEGQDTDTQYF	TGTGCCAGCGAGGGGCAGGACACAGATACGCAGTATTTT
TRBD2	many	TRBV5-1	TRBJ2-5	CASSSRRLRQGLAGEGETQYF	TGCGCCAGCAGCTCGCGACGTTTGAGACAGGGACTAGCGGGAGAGGGGGAGACCCAGTACTTC
.	.	TRBV14	TRBJ2-3	CASSQVQGSTDTQYF	TGTGCCAGCAGCCAAGTCCAAGGTAGCACAGATACGCAGTATTTT
TRBD2	.	TRBV20-1	TRBJ2-1	CSARAVWTSGSYNEQFF	TGCAGTGCTAGAGCCGTTTGGACTAGCGGTTCCTACAATGAGCAGTTCTTC
.	many	TRBV5-1	TRBJ2-5	CASSFTGDEGETQYF	TGCGCCAGCAGCTTTACAGGTGATGAAGGAGAGACCCAGTACTTC
.	many	TRBV28	TRBJ1-2	CASSLFWRGSNGYTF	TGTGCCAGCAGTTTATTCTGGAGGGGTAGTAATGGCTACACCTTC
.	many	TRBV7-9	TRBJ2-2	CASSLAPLGQNGELFF	TGTGCCAGCAGCTTAGCACCTCTAGGACAGAACGGGGAGCTGTTTTTT
TRBD1	many	TRBV29-1	TRBJ2-1	CSVGDRGSYNEQFF	TGCAGCGTTGGGGACAGGGGATCCTACAATGAGCAGTTCTTC
.	many	TRBV14	TRBJ2-1	CASSTQRVYYNEQFF	TGTGCCAGCAGCACTCAGCGGGTGTACTACAATGAGCAGTTCTTC
.	.	TRBV6-1	TRBJ1-5	CASNSQAQHF	TGTGCCAGCAACAGCCAGGCCCAGCATTTT
.	.	TRBV14	TRBJ1-2	CASSQLAPWEYGYTF	TGTGCCAGCAGCCAACTGGCGCCATGGGAGTATGGCTACACCTTC
.	many	TRBV3-1	TRBJ2-3	CASSQVGADTQYF	TGTGCCAGCAGCCAAGTCGGGGCAGATACGCAGTATTTT
.	many	TRBV29-1	TRBJ2-1	CSVDDGTYNEQFF	TGCAGCGTTGACGATGGGACCTACAATGAGCAGTTCTTC
TRBD1	many	TRBV5-1	TRBJ1-2	CASSLRTGGDYGYTF	TGCGCCAGCAGCCTTCGGACAGGGGGAGACTATGGCTACACCTTC
TRBD2	many	TRBV20-1	TRBJ2-7	CSARDRAGASYEQYF	TGCAGTGCTAGAGATCGCGCGGGAGCCTCCTACGAGCAGTACTTC
.	many	TRBV10-3	TRBJ2-7	CAISEDGLGSEQYF	TGTGCCATCAGTGAGGACGGGTTAGGGAGTGAGCAGTACTTC
.	many	TRBV6-5	TRBJ1-1	CASRTGPEAFF	TGTGCCAGCAGGACGGGGCCTGAAGCTTTCTTT
TRBD2	many	TRBV2	TRBJ2-1	CASGGRFDEQFF	TGTGCCAGCGGCGGGAGGTTCGATGAGCAGTTCTTC